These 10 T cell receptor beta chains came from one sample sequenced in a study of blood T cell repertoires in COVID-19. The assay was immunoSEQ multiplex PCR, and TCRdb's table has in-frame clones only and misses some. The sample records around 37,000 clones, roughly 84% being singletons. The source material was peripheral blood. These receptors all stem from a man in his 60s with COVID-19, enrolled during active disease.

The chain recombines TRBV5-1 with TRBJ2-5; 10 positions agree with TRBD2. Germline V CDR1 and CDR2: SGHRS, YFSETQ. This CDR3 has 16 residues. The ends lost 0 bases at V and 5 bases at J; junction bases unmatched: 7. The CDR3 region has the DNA TGCGCCAGCAGCTTGGCTCCAGCGGGAGGGGGGGAGACCCAGTACTTC. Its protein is CASSLAPAGGGETQYF.

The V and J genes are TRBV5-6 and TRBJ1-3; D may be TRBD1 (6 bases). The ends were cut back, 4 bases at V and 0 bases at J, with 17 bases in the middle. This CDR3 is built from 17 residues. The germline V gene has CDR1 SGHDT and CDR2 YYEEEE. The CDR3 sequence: CASSLDSLTLSGNTIYF. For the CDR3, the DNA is TGTGCCAGCAGCCTGGACAGCCTAACCCTCTCTGGAAACACCATATATTTT.

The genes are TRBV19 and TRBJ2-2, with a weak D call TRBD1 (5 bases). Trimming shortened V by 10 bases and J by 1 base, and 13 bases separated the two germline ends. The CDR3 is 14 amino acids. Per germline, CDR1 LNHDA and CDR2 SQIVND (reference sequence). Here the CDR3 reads CAIGSGLNTGELFF. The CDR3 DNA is TGTGCCATCGGATCAGGGTTGAACACCGGGGAGCTGTTTTTT.

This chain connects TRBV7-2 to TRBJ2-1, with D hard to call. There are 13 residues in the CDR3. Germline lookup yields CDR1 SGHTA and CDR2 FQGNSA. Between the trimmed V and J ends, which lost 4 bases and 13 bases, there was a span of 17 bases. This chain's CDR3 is CASSSVPESDQFF. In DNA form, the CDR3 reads TGTGCCAGCAGCTCCGTCCCGGAAAGCGACCAGTTCTTC.

The CDR3 nucleotides are TGTGCCAGCAGCTTAGATAATAATTCACCCCTCCACTTT. Translated: CASSLDNNSPLHF. This chain uses TRBV11-3 with TRBJ1-6; unclear D gene. CDR1 and CDR2 from the germline V gene are SGHNT and YENEEA. V lost 0 bases, J lost 5 bases, and 2 bases lay in between. This CDR3 has 13 amino acids.

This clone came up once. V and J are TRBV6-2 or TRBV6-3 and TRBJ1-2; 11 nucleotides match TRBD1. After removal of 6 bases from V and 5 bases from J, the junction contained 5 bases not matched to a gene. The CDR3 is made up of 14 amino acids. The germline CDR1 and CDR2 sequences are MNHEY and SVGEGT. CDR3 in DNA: TGTGCCAGCAGCCTGGGACAGGGGGTTTATGGCTACACCTTC. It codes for CASSLGQGVYGYTF.

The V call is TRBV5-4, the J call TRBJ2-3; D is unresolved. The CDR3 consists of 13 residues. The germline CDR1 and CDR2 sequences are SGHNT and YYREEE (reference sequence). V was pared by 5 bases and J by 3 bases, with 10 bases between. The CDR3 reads CASSSEITDTQYF. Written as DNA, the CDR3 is TGTGCCAGCAGTTCAGAAATAACAGATACGCAGTATTTT.

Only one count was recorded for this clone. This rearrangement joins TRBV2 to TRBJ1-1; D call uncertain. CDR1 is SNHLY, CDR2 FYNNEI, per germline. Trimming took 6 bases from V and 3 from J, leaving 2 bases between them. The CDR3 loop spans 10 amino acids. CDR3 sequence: CASSYTEAFF. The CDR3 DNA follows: TGTGCCAGCAGCTACACTGAAGCTTTCTTT.

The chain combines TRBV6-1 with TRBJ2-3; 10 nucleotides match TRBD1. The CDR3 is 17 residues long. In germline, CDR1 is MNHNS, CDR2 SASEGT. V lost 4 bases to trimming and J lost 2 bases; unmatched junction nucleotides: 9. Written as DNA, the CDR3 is TGTGCCAGCAGTGTATCCGGGACAGGGGATTACACAGATACGCAGTATTTT. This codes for CASSVSGTGDYTDTQYF.

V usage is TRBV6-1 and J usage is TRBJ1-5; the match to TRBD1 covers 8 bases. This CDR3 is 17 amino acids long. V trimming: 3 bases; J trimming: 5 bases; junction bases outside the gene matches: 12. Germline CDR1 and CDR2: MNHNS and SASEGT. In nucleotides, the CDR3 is TGTGCCAGCAGTGATTGGGGACAGGTGAGTCTTGATCAGCCCCAGCATTTT. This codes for CASSDWGQVSLDQPQHF.